One T cell receptor beta chain is described in this entry. CDR1 and CDR2 from the germline V gene are LNHDA and SQIVND (reference sequence). CDR3 size: 14 residues. V dropped 6 bases and J dropped 5 bases, with 14 bases sitting between them. The data originate from a study of blood T cell repertoires in COVID-19. In the study overall: Material from acute and convalescent COVID-19 was sourced from the United States, Italy and Spain.

In the original processing: Estimated nucleated cell counts came from reference gene primer amplification. Assay used: immunoSEQ multiplex PCR; TCRdb lists only in-frame clones, some missing. For V, J and clone size, that table is used; D and trimming come from the DNA. Of 230,000 or so clones in the sample, roughly nine tenths were seen once. This TCR came from a woman aged 40 to 49 who had recovered from COVID-19. The material sequenced was peripheral blood. The chain recombines TRBV19 with TRBJ1-5, with a tentative D call TRBD1 (5 bases). The CDR3 spells CASSAQGMDQPQHF. In nucleotides, the CDR3 is TGTGCCAGTAGCGCTCAGGGCATGGATCAGCCCCAGCATTTT.